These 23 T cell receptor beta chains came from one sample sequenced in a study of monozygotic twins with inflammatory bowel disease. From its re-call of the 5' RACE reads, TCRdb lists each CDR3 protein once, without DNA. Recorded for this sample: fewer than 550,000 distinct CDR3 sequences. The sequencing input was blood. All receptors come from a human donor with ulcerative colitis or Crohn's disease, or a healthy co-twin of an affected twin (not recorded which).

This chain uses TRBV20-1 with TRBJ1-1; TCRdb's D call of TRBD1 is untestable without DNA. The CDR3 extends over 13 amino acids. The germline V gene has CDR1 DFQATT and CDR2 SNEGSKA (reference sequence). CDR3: CSAREDSNTEAFF.

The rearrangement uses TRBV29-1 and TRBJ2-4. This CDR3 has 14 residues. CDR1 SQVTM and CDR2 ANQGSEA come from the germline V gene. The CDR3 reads CSVLPKDGKNIQYF. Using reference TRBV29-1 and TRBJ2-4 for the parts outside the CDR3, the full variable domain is SAVISQKPSRDICQRGTSLTIQCQVDSQVTMMFWYRQQPGQSLTLIATANQGSEATYESGFVIDKFPISRPNLTFSTLTVSNMSPEDSSIYLCSVLPKDGKNIQYFGAGTRLSVL.

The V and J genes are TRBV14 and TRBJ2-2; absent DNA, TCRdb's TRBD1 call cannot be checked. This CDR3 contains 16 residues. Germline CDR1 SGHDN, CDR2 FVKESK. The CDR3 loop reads CASSQEKGMGTGELFF.

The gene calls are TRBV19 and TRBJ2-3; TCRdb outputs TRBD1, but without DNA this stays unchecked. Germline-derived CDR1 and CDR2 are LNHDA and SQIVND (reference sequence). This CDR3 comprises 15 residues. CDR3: CASSLLSGTTDTQYF.

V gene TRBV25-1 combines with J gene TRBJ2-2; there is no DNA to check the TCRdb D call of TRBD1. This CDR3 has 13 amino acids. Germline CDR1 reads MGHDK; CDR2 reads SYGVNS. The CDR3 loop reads CASARAGTYELFF.

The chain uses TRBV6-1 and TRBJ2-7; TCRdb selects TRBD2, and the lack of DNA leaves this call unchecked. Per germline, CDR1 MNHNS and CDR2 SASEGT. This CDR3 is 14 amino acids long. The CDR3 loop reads CASSGERMAYEQYF.

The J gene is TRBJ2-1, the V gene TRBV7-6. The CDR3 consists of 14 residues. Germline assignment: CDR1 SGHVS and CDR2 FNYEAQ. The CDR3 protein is CASSLAPGYNEQFF.

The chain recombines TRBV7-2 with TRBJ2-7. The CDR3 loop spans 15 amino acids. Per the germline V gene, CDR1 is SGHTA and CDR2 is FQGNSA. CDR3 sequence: CASSLDAAAAYEQYF. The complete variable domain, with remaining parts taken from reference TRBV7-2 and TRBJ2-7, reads GAGVSQSPSNKVTEKGKDVELRCDPISGHTALYWYRQSLGQGLEFLIYFQGNSAPDKSGLPSDRFSAERTGGSVSTLTIQRTQQEDSAVYLCASSLDAAAAYEQYFGPGTRLTVT.

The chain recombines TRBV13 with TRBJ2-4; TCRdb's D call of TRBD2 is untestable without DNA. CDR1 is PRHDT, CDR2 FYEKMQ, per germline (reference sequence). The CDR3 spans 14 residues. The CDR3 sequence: CASSPSTSGTTQYF.

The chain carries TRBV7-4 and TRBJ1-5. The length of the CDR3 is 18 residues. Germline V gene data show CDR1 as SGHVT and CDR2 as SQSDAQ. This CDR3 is CASTQKGPEESGNQPQHF.

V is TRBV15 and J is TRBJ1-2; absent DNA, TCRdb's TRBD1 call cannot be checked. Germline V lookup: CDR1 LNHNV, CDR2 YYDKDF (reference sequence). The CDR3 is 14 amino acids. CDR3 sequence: CATSSDRVNYGYTF.

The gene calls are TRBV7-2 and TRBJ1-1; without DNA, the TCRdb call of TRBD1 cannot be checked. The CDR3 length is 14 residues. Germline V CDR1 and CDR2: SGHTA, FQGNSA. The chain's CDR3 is CASSLPGGGLEAFF.

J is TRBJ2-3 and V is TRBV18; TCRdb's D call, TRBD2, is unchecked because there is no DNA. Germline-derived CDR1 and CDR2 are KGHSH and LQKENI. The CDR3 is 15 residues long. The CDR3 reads CASSSTIEDSDTQYF.

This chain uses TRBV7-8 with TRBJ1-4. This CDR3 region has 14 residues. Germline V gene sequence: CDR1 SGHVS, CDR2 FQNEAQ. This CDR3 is CASSLARTNEKLFF.

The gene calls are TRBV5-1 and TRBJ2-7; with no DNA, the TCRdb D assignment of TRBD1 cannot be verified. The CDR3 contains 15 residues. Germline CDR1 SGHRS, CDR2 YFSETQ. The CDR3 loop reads CASSPEGVRVYEQYF. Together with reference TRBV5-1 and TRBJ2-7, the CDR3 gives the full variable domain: KAGVTQTPRYLIKTRGQQVTLSCSPISGHRSVSWYQQTPGQGLQFLFEYFSETQRNKGNFPGRFSGRQFSNSRSEMNVSTLELGDSALYLCASSPEGVRVYEQYFGPGTRLTVT.

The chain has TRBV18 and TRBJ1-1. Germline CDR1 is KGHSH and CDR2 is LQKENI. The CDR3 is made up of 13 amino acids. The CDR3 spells CASSPLAGQEAFF.

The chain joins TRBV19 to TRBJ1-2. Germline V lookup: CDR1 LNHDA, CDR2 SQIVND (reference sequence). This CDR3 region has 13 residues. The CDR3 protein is CASTATRNYGYTF.

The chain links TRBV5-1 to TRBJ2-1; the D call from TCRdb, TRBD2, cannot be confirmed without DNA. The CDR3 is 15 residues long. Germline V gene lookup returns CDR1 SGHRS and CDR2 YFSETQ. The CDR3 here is CASRPTSGAYNEQFF.

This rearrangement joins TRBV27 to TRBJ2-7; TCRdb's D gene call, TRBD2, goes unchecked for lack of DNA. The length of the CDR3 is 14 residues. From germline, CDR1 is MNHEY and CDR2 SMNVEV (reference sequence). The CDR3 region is CASSHRGGGYEQYF.

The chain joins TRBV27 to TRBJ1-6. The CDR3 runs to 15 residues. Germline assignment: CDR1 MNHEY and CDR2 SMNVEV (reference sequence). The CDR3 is CASSLGPLRNSPLHF.

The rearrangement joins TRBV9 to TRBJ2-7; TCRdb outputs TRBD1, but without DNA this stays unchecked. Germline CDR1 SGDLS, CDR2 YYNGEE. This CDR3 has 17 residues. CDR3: CASSAGIGGPNSYEQYF.

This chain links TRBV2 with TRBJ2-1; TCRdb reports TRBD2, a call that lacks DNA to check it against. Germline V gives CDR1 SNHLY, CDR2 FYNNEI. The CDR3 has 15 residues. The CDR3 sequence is CASSEQTLLGSEQFF.

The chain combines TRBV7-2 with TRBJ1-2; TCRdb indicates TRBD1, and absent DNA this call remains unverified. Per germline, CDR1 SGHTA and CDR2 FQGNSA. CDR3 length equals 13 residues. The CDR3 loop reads CASTIRTGGGYTF.